This T cell receptor (beta chain) was documented in a study of graft-versus-host responses after intestinal transplantation. Study results and limitations: Recipient marrow harbored GvH clones, some of which surfaced first in ileum or blood.

The data were produced by immunoSEQ multiplex PCR, yet TCRdb's version contains in-frame clones alone and is incomplete. The sample lists nearly 45,000 clones; around 90% were seen once. About this clone itself: Its target is unknown.

V lost 4 bases and J lost 2, with 18 bases in between. CDR1 and CDR2 (germline): LNHDA, SQIVND (reference sequence). The CDR3 length is 16 residues. The starting material was PBMCs, obtained 524 days after transplant. The V and J genes are TRBV19 and TRBJ2-7; maybe TRBD1 (6 bases). The sequence derives from a human patient who received an intestinal transplant, so some T cells may come from the graft donor. CDR3 nucleotides: TGTGCCAGTAGTACCGTGGGGCAGGGGAAGACCTACGAGCAGTACTTC. It encodes CASSTVGQGKTYEQYF. Based on the CDR3 plus reference TRBV19 and TRBJ2-7, the full variable domain is DGGITQSPKYLFRKEGQNVTLSCEQNLNHDAMYWYRQDPGQGLRLIYYSQIVNDFQKGDIAEGYSVSREKKESFPLTVTSAQKNPTAFYLCASSTVGQGKTYEQYFGPGTRLTVT.